A single sample gave rise to the 16 T cell receptor beta chains below, sequenced in a study of CD8 T cells in Susac syndrome. Reverse transcription of about 0.5 to 1 ug RNA used random hexamers. TCRdb reprocessed the immunoSEQ multiplex PCR reads with MiXCR, giving one entry per CDR3 protein. This sample yields 150,000 to 200,000 distinct CDR3 sequences, of which roughly 91% are seen a single time; about 0.1% belongs to the top ten. The sequencing sample was made of CD4+ T cells from PBMCs. These receptors were obtained from a human donor with Susac syndrome.

This clonotype was counted once. The genes are TRBV10-1 and TRBJ1-1; D remains unclear. V lost 3 bases, J lost 5 bases, and 16 bases lay in between. The CDR3 has 15 residues. Germline loops: CDR1 WNHNN, CDR2 SYGVQD (reference sequence). CDR3 in DNA: TGCGCCAGCAGTGATGTCGGTCCGGGTTCGACTGAAGCTTTCTTT. Translated, it gives CASSDVGPGSTEAFF.

This chain joins TRBV29-1 and TRBJ2-7; 7 positions agree with TRBD2. V lost 6 bases and J lost 1; bases outside the gene matches: 6. In germline, CDR1 is SQVTM, CDR2 ANQGSEA. The CDR3 contains 13 residues. The CDR3 nucleotides are TGCAGCGTGCGCGGGAGCACTTCCTACGAGCAGTACTTC. Encoded protein: CSVRGSTSYEQYF.

The genes are TRBV28 and TRBJ1-5; weak D call: TRBD1 (6 bases). Germline V gene data show CDR1 as MDHEN and CDR2 as SYDVKM. The CDR3 covers 15 residues. V was clipped by 7 bases and J by 2 bases, with 15 bases between them. CDR3: CASTVLDSRNQPQHF. CDR3 DNA: TGTGCCAGCACCGTGCTGGACAGCCGCAATCAGCCCCAGCATTTT.

The V and J genes are TRBV19 and TRBJ2-1, with 10 bases identical to TRBD2. V trimming: 7 bases; J trimming: 6 bases; junction bases outside the gene matches: 12. Germline V gene data show CDR1 as LNHDA and CDR2 as SQIVND (reference sequence). The CDR3 has 16 amino acids. CDR3 in DNA: TGTGCCAGTAACCCGACTAGCGGGCTGTGGGGCAATGAGCAGTTCTTC. It is translated as CASNPTSGLWGNEQFF.

The chain has TRBV12-3 or TRBV12-4 and TRBJ2-3; D is tentatively TRBD1 or TRBD2 (5 bases each). The CDR3 covers 13 residues. The V end was cut by 6 bases, the J end by 5 bases, with 12 bases between. DNA for the CDR3: TGTGCCAGCAGGGTGTCGGGGCGAGATACGCAGTATTTT. Translating gives CASRVSGRDTQYF.

The chain links TRBV7-9 to TRBJ2-5; D ambiguous. In germline, CDR1 is SEHNR, CDR2 FQNEAQ (reference sequence). Trimming stripped 2 bases from V and 5 bases from J, with 18 bases between. CDR3 length: 16 amino acids. CDR3 residues: CASSLYSRIGWETQYF. DNA of the CDR3: TGTGCCAGCAGCTTATATTCTCGAATAGGATGGGAGACCCAGTACTTC.

J is TRBJ2-3 and V is TRBV5-4; D may be TRBD1 (5 bases). CDR3 length: 15 amino acids. Germline CDR1 is SGHNT and CDR2 is YYREEE (reference sequence). Trimming stripped 0 bases from V and 3 bases from J, with 11 bases between. CDR3 in DNA: TGTGCCAGCAGCTTGGTTGACAGCTATACAGATACGCAGTATTTT. Amino acid sequence: CASSLVDSYTDTQYF.

This chain uses TRBV2 with TRBJ2-1; a possible D gene is TRBD2 (6 bases). Trimming removed 6 bases from V and 3 bases from J, with 12 bases in between. The CDR3 spans 14 residues. In germline, CDR1 is SNHLY, CDR2 FYNNEI. CDR3 sequence reads: CASRSGTHYNEQFF. The CDR3 DNA reads TGTGCCAGCAGGTCCGGGACTCACTACAATGAGCAGTTCTTC. The full variable domain, completed using reference TRBV2 and TRBJ2-1, is EPEVTQTPSHQVTQMGQEVILRCVPISNHLYFYWYRQILGQKVEFLVSFYNNEISEKSEIFDDQFSVERPDGSNFTLKIRSTKLEDSAMYFCASRSGTHYNEQFFGPGTRLTVL.

J is TRBJ2-6 and V is TRBV6-5; possibly TRBD1 or TRBD2 for D (6 bases each). Germline CDR1 reads MNHEY; CDR2 reads SVGAGI. The V and J ends lost 2 bases and 2 bases respectively, with 16 bases between them. There are 18 residues in the CDR3. The CDR3 nucleotides are TGTGCCAGCAGTTACGCCAATCGTAGGGGGGCTGGGGCCAACGTCCTGACTTTC. This codes for CASSYANRRGAGANVLTF.

CDR3 DNA: TGTGCCAGCAGCCAAGCCCCGAACACTGAAGCTTTCTTT. Its translation: CASSQAPNTEAFF. This chain joins TRBV3-1 and TRBJ1-1; no firm D call. Germline CDR1 is LGHDT and CDR2 is YNNKEL (reference sequence). This CDR3 contains 13 residues. Trimming cost V 1 base and J 1 base, with 4 bases left between them.

The V gene is TRBV28, the J gene TRBJ2-3; possible D gene TRBD1, 6 bases. V was trimmed by 2 bases and J by 9 bases, leaving 15 bases between them. Germline assignment: CDR1 MDHEN and CDR2 SYDVKM. CDR3 size: 14 residues. This chain's CDR3 is CASSLIPQQGTQYF. The CDR3 region has the DNA TGTGCCAGCAGTTTAATCCCTCAACAGGGCACGCAGTATTTT.

V gene TRBV28 combines with J gene TRBJ2-5, with D perhaps TRBD2 (5 bases). CDR1 MDHEN and CDR2 SYDVKM come from the germline V gene. This CDR3 is built from 16 residues. Trimming took 3 bases from V and 5 from J, leaving 19 bases between them. The CDR3 DNA reads as TGTGCCAGCAGTTTTCCCGATAGAGGGTTCTTGGAGACCCAGTACTTC. It specifies CASSFPDRGFLETQYF. Supplemented by reference TRBV28 and TRBJ2-5, the full variable domain reads DVKVTQSSRYLVKRTGEKVFLECVQDMDHENMFWYRQDPGLGLRLIYFSYDVKMKEKGDIPEGYSVSREKKERFSLILESASTNQTSMYLCASSFPDRGFLETQYFGPGTRLLVL.

This rearrangement joins TRBV28 to TRBJ1-1; TRBD1 matches at 7 bases. Per germline, CDR1 MDHEN and CDR2 SYDVKM. V was pared by 3 bases and J by 3 bases, with 10 bases of the junction left unmatched. This CDR3 contains 16 residues. CDR3 coding DNA: TGTGCCAGCAGTTTGGGAGACAGGGTGACAGACACTGAAGCTTTCTTT. Protein product: CASSLGDRVTDTEAFF. Combining the CDR3 with reference TRBV28 and TRBJ1-1 gives the whole variable domain DVKVTQSSRYLVKRTGEKVFLECVQDMDHENMFWYRQDPGLGLRLIYFSYDVKMKEKGDIPEGYSVSREKKERFSLILESASTNQTSMYLCASSLGDRVTDTEAFFGQGTRLTVV.

V gene TRBV5-1 combines with J gene TRBJ2-7; D might be TRBD1 or TRBD2, each matching 7 bases. The CDR3 has 14 amino acids. Germline lookup yields CDR1 SGHRS and CDR2 YFSETQ. V shed 2 bases and J shed 7 bases, with 16 bases lying between them. The CDR3 loop is CASSFQGGVDEQYF. In nucleotides, the CDR3 is TGCGCCAGCAGCTTCCAGGGGGGGGTGGATGAGCAGTACTTC.

The chain combines TRBV30 with TRBJ1-1; possibly TRBD1 for D (6 bases). The V gene lost 7 bases and the J gene lost 3 bases, with 18 bases spanning the gap. The germline gives CDR1 GTSNPN, CDR2 SVGIG (reference sequence). The CDR3 runs to 14 residues. The DNA for the CDR3 is TGTGCCTCTCGCTCAGGGGCTCTGGACACTGAAGCTTTCTTT. Translated: CASRSGALDTEAFF.

The V call is TRBV7-9, the J call TRBJ1-6; possibly TRBD1 for D (5 bases). This CDR3 contains 16 residues. Germline-derived CDR1 and CDR2 are SEHNR and FQNEAQ (reference sequence). Trimming removed 3 bases from V and 6 bases from J, with 15 bases in between. DNA for the CDR3: TGTGCCAGCAGCTTCGCCGGGGGTAAGGGTAATTCACCCCTCCACTTT. Protein sequence: CASSFAGGKGNSPLHF. Drawing the rest from reference TRBV7-9 and TRBJ1-6, the complete variable domain is DTGVSQNPRHKITKRGQNVTFRCDPISEHNRLYWYRQTLGQGPEFLTYFQNEAQLEKSRLLSDRFSAERPKGSFSTLEIQRTEQGDSAMYLCASSFAGGKGNSPLHFGNGTRLTVT.